The subject of this entry is one T cell receptor (beta chain). The data stem from a study of shared clonotypes between healthy human individuals. Across the study: CD4 naive and CD4 memory each took three plates per donor, while CD8 naive took two and CD8 memory one.

The length of the CDR3 is 13 residues. The V end lost 2 bases, the J end lost 4 bases, and 6 bases lay between the germline ends. Germline CDR1 MRHNA, CDR2 SNTAGT. A CD45RA+ naive subset and a CD45RA-negative memory subset were split from CD4+ cells. Repertoires were generated with immunoSEQ multiplex PCR, while TCRdb's copy carries only in-frame clones and drops some. Here the sample spans under 1,100,000 clones, 75% to 80% being singletons. This sequence originates from a man between 18 and 35 years old in good health. Some clones in this sample may be carry-over from other donors' samples. The sample consisted of memory CD4+ T cells from PBMCs. Subset defined: CD45RA-negative fraction. The chain couples TRBV6-4 to TRBJ2-1, with D uncertain. The CDR3 DNA reads as TGTGCCAGCAGTGACGCCCCGTACAATGAGCAGTTCTTC. This codes for CASSDAPYNEQFF.